The 21 T cell receptor beta chains below all came from one sample that was sequenced in a study of PD-L1 blockade in urothelial cancer. Time point indicated: pretreatment peripheral blood. The protocol was immunoSEQ multiplex PCR, while the TCRdb copy is restricted to in-frame clones and leaves out a portion. The data show 100,000 to 150,000 clones, approximately 84% seen once. The source material was PBMCs, sampled around atezolizumab (anti-PD-L1) treatment. Every receptor here comes from a man aged 50 to 60 with urothelial cancer.

The CDR3 loop is CASSIGNQPQHF. CDR3 DNA sequence: TGTGCCAGTAGTATCGGCAATCAGCCCCAGCATTTT. The V gene is TRBV19, the J gene TRBJ1-5; D is unresolved. Trimming left V 3 bases short and J 2 bases short, with 2 bases between. The CDR3 length is 12 residues. The germline V gene encodes CDR1 LNHDA and CDR2 SQIVND (reference sequence).

The J gene is TRBJ2-1, the V gene TRBV27, with unresolved D. CDR1 and CDR2 (germline): MNHEY, SMNVEV (reference sequence). The CDR3 contains 12 residues. Trimming took off 2 bases at V and 7 bases at J, with 6 bases between the two ends. CDR3 protein: CASSLSRNEQFF. The CDR3 nucleotides are TGTGCCAGCAGTTTAAGTAGAAATGAGCAGTTCTTC.

V is TRBV28 and J is TRBJ2-6, with 7 bases lining up with TRBD2. Germline loops: CDR1 MDHEN, CDR2 SYDVKM. The V and J ends lost 1 base and 0 bases, in that order; junction bases with no gene match: 0. The CDR3 has 16 residues. The DNA for the CDR3 is TGTGCCAGCAGTTTATCGGGAGGCTCTGGGGCCAACGTCCTGACTTTC. This codes for CASSLSGGSGANVLTF.

CDR3 DNA sequence: TGTGCCAGCTCACCACGGTCTAGCGGGCATTCCTACAATGAGCAGTTCTTC. It specifies CASSPRSSGHSYNEQFF. V and J are TRBV18 and TRBJ2-1; 8 nucleotides agree with TRBD2. V lost 1 base and J lost 1; bases outside the gene matches: 6. The germline CDR1 and CDR2 sequences are KGHSH and LQKENI. The CDR3 runs to 17 residues.

This rearrangement joins TRBV7-2 to TRBJ2-5; D is unresolved. With 5 bases removed from V and 7 bases from J, the gap between germline ends came to 11 bases. The germline V gene has CDR1 SGHTA and CDR2 FQGNSA. CDR3 length: 12 residues. The CDR3 nucleotides read TGTGCCAGCAGCCGCTATCGAGGGACCCAGTACTTC. Translation gives CASSRYRGTQYF.

In its sample, this clone was seen a few times. V gene TRBV9 combines with J gene TRBJ2-7, with D maybe TRBD1 (6 bases). V dropped 3 bases and J dropped 5 bases, with 18 bases sitting between them. The V gene's germline CDR1 is SGDLS and CDR2 YYNGEE. The CDR3 runs to 15 residues. CDR3 region: CASSESGTQGNEQYF. The CDR3 DNA reads as TGTGCCAGCAGCGAGTCCGGGACACAGGGTAACGAGCAGTACTTC.

The chain is built from TRBV18 and TRBJ1-6; D not resolved. Trimming took 3 bases from V and 10 from J, leaving 10 bases between them. CDR3 size: 13 residues. The germline V gene encodes CDR1 KGHSH and CDR2 LQKENI. CDR3 in DNA: TGTGCCAGCTCACCCGACCTAGGATCACCCCTCCACTTT. Translated: CASSPDLGSPLHF. Full variable domain (missing parts from reference TRBV18 and TRBJ1-6): NAGVMQNPRHLVRRRGQEARLRCSPMKGHSHVYWYRQLPEEGLKFMVYLQKENIIDESGMPKERFSAEFPKEGPSILRIQQVVRGDSAAYFCASSPDLGSPLHFGNGTRLTVT.

The chain recombines TRBV28 with TRBJ1-6; no clear D. Trimming took off 4 bases at V and 3 bases at J, with 13 bases between the two ends. This CDR3 contains 16 residues. CDR1 and CDR2 (germline): MDHEN, SYDVKM. CDR3 in DNA: TGTGCCAGCAGTTCCTCCAGGATCGGCTATAATTCACCCCTCCACTTT. Its protein is CASSSSRIGYNSPLHF.

V usage is TRBV5-6 and J usage is TRBJ1-6; no reliable D call. V lost 0 bases and J 4 bases, leaving 8 bases between the germline ends. The CDR3 consists of 15 residues. From germline, CDR1 is SGHDT and CDR2 YYEEEE. CDR3 amino acids: CASSLGRGYNSPLHF. The CDR3, as DNA: TGTGCCAGCAGCTTGGGGCGGGGTTATAATTCACCCCTCCACTTT. The complete variable domain, with remaining parts taken from reference TRBV5-6 and TRBJ1-6, reads DAGVTQSPTHLIKTRGQQVTLRCSPKSGHDTVSWYQQALGQGPQFIFQYYEEEERQRGNFPDRFSGHQFPNYSSELNVNALLLGDSALYLCASSLGRGYNSPLHFGNGTRLTVT.

V usage is TRBV18 and J usage is TRBJ1-1; possibly TRBD1 for D (6 bases). Germline V gene lookup returns CDR1 KGHSH and CDR2 LQKENI. The CDR3 sequence is 16 residues long. V shed 6 bases and J shed 5 bases, with 22 bases lying between them. CDR3 sequence: CASSSGTPSSGTEAFF. The DNA for the CDR3 is TGTGCCAGCTCGTCCGGGACACCCTCCTCGGGAACTGAAGCTTTCTTT.

This chain joins TRBV19 and TRBJ1-5; D perhaps matches TRBD1 (6 bases). In germline, CDR1 is LNHDA, CDR2 SQIVND (reference sequence). The CDR3 sequence is 15 residues long. V was trimmed by 6 bases and J by 2 bases, leaving 14 bases between them. The CDR3 loop reads CASRYRAMGNQPQHF. In nucleotides, the CDR3 is TGTGCCAGTAGATACAGGGCTATGGGCAATCAGCCCCAGCATTTT.

This sequence joins TRBV7-9 and TRBJ2-1; D might be TRBD2 (5 bases). The V end lost 1 base, the J end lost 4 bases, and 11 bases lay between the germline ends. CDR1 and CDR2 (germline): SEHNR, FQNEAQ (reference sequence). This CDR3 contains 15 residues. CDR3 sequence: CASSLVTSRYNEQFF. The CDR3 nucleotides read TGTGCCAGCAGCTTAGTTACTAGTAGGTACAATGAGCAGTTCTTC.

CDR3 sequence (DNA): TGTGCCATCAGTGAGGAGAGTCCTTTGACAGATACGCAGTATTTT. This codes for CAISEESPLTDTQYF. The V call is TRBV10-3, the J call TRBJ2-3; D remains ambiguous. Germline CDR1 is ENHRY and CDR2 is SYGVKD. V was trimmed by 2 bases and J by 3 bases, leaving 12 bases between them. The CDR3 spans 15 residues.

This chain connects TRBV6-1 to TRBJ2-2; D might be TRBD2 (7 bases). The germline V gene encodes CDR1 MNHNS and CDR2 SASEGT. V was pared by 8 bases and J by 6 bases, with 19 bases between. The CDR3 covers 15 residues. The DNA for the CDR3 is TGTGCCAGCTCCCCGCGGGGGCGGGTGCCCGGGGAGCTGTTTTTT. Encoded protein: CASSPRGRVPGELFF.

This clone came up once. The rearrangement uses TRBV18 and TRBJ1-1; D unresolved. The V and J ends lost 8 bases and 4 bases respectively, with 14 bases between them. The length of the CDR3 is 13 residues. The germline CDR1 and CDR2 sequences are KGHSH and LQKENI. In DNA, the CDR3 is TGTGCCAGCCAATCCGACCGGGGCACTGAAGCTTTCTTT. Amino acid sequence: CASQSDRGTEAFF.

The gene calls are TRBV29-1 and TRBJ1-1, with TRBD1 as a possible D gene (6 bases). The CDR3 runs to 13 residues. CDR1 and CDR2 (germline): SQVTM, ANQGSEA. The germline V and J ends were trimmed by 7 bases and 0 bases, with 12 bases remaining between them. This CDR3 reads CSASGHLNTEAFF. The CDR3 region has the DNA TGCAGCGCATCGGGACACTTGAACACTGAAGCTTTCTTT.

V gene TRBV20-1 combines with J gene TRBJ2-7; D may be TRBD1 (5 bases). Germline lookup yields CDR1 DFQATT and CDR2 SNEGSKA (reference sequence). CDR3 length: 11 amino acids. V lost 6 bases and J 2 bases, leaving 8 bases between the germline ends. For the CDR3, the DNA is TGCAGTGCCCCGACAGCCTACGAGCAGTACTTC. Amino acid sequence: CSAPTAYEQYF.

The V call is TRBV28, the J call TRBJ2-1; TRBD1 aligns across 10 bases. This CDR3 is built from 16 residues. Germline lookup yields CDR1 MDHEN and CDR2 SYDVKM. The junction had 10 bases not matched to a gene; V was cut back by 7 bases and J by 4 bases. CDR3 residues: CASISSGQGTYNEQFF. Written as DNA, the CDR3 is TGTGCCAGCATCTCCTCGGGACAGGGGACTTACAATGAGCAGTTCTTC.

With respect to this clone: Other DNA sequences from this sample encode an identical CDR3 as well. The chain couples TRBV28 to TRBJ1-5; D call uncertain. V was trimmed by 6 bases and J by 1 base, leaving 4 bases between them. Germline V gene data show CDR1 as MDHEN and CDR2 as SYDVKM. The CDR3 covers 12 residues. The CDR3 DNA sequence: TGTGCCAGCAGACGGAGCAATCAGCCCCAGCATTTT. It yields the protein CASRRSNQPQHF.

J is TRBJ2-7 and V is TRBV5-4, with TRBD2 identical over 8 bases. J lost 6 bases, V lost 2 bases, and 4 bases had no gene match. The CDR3 is 13 amino acids. Germline V gives CDR1 SGHNT, CDR2 YYREEE (reference sequence). The DNA of the CDR3 is TGTGCCAGCAGCTTAGGCGGGAGGTCCGAGCAGTACTTC. Protein product: CASSLGGRSEQYF.

The gene calls are TRBV28 and TRBJ1-2, with TRBD1 matching 8 bases. CDR1 is MDHEN, CDR2 SYDVKM, per germline. The length of the CDR3 is 14 residues. V was pared by 4 bases and J by 2 bases, with 3 bases of the junction left unmatched. The chain's CDR3 is CASSSGTGNYGYTF. Here the CDR3 DNA reads TGTGCCAGCAGTTCCGGGACAGGAAACTATGGCTACACCTTC.